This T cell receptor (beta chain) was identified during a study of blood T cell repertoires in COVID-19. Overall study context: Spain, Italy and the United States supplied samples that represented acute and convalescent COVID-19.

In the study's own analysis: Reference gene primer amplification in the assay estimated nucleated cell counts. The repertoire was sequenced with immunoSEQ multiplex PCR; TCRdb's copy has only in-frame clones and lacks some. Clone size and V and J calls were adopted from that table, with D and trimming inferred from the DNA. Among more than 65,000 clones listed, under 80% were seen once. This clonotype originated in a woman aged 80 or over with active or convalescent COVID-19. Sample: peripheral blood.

CDR3 in amino acids: CASRLAGDTQYF. CDR3 coding DNA: TGTGCCAGCAGACTAGCGGGGGATACGCAGTATTTT. The chain has TRBV28 and TRBJ2-3; TRBD2 matches 10 bases. In germline, CDR1 is MDHEN, CDR2 SYDVKM. The V gene end was trimmed by 6 bases and the J gene end by 6 bases; junction bases not matched to a gene: 0. The CDR3 sequence is 12 residues long.